The subject of this entry is one T cell receptor beta chain. Its antigen is not identified. The CDR3 is 15 residues long. Germline CDR1 and CDR2: MRHNA and SNTAGT. V gave up 0 bases and J gave up 0 bases; unmatched junction bases: 0. The donors were in the approximately 110-subject validation cohort; that cohort was separate from the roughly 730-subject first cohort. The repertoire was sequenced with immunoSEQ multiplex PCR; TCRdb's copy has only in-frame clones and lacks some. In the table there are more than 85,000 clones, around 89% of which are singletons. This entry comes from a study of cytomegalovirus exposure and HLA in healthy donors. Study outcomes and limitations: Cytomegalovirus association was listed for around 170 TCR beta chains.

What was sequenced was PBMCs. V is TRBV6-4 and J is TRBJ2-3, with 7 bases that match TRBD2. The TCR sequence derives from a woman aged 30 to 39 in good health and CMV-seropositive. CDR3 coding DNA: TGTGCCAGCAGTGACTCGGGACTAAGCACAGATACGCAGTATTTT. Its translation: CASSDSGLSTDTQYF.